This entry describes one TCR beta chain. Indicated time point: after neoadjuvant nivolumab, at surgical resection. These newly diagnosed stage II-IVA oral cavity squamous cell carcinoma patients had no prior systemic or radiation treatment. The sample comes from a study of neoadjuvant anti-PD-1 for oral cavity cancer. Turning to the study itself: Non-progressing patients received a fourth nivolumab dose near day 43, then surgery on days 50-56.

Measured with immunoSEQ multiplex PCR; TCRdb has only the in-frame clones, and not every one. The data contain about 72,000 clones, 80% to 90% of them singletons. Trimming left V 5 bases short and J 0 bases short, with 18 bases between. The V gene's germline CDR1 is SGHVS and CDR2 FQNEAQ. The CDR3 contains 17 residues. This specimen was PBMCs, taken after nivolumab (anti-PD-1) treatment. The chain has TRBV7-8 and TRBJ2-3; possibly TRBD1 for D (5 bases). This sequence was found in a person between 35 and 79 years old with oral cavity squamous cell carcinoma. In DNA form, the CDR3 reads TGTGCCAGCAGCACCCAGCAGGGAACTGCTAGCACAGATACGCAGTATTTT. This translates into CASSTQQGTASTDTQYF.